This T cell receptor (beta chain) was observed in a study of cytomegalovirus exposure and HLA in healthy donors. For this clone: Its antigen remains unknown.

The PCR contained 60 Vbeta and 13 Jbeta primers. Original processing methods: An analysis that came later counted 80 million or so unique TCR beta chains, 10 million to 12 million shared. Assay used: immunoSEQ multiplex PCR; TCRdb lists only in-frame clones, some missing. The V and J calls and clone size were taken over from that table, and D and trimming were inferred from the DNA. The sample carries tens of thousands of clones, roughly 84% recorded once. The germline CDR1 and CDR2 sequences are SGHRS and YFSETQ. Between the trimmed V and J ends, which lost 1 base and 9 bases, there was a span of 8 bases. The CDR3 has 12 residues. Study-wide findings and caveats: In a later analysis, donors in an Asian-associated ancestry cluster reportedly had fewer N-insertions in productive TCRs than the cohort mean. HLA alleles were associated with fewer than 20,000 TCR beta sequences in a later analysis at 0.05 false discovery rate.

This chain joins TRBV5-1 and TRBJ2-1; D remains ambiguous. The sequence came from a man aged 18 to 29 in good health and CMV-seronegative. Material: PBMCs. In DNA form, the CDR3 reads TGCGCCAGCAGCTTGAACTGGAGTGAGCAGTTCTTC. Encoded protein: CASSLNWSEQFF. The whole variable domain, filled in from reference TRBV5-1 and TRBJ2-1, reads KAGVTQTPRYLIKTRGQQVTLSCSPISGHRSVSWYQQTPGQGLQFLFEYFSETQRNKGNFPGRFSGRQFSNSRSEMNVSTLELGDSALYLCASSLNWSEQFFGPGTRLTVL.